What follows are 21 T cell receptor beta chains derived from one specimen sequenced in a study of OX40 agonist ivuxolimab in advanced cancers. Data came from immunoSEQ multiplex PCR; TCRdb stores just in-frame clones and leaves some out. The data contain more than 85,000 clones, about 80% of them seen just once; the ten biggest clones take up about 1.6%. This material consisted of CD4+ or CD8+ T cells sorted from blood, taken in a trial of the OX40 agonist ivuxolimab. The source is an adult with an advanced solid tumor such as melanoma, head and neck, liver or kidney cancer.

The chain's CDR3 is CASSPRGSSTDTQYF. As DNA, the CDR3 is TGTGCCAGCAGCCCCAGGGGCAGTTCCACAGATACGCAGTATTTT. The rearrangement uses TRBV11-3 and TRBJ2-3; a possible D gene is TRBD1 (6 bases). The CDR3 spans 15 residues. Germline-derived CDR1 and CDR2 are SGHNT and YENEEA. V was trimmed by 5 bases and J by 2 bases, leaving 14 bases between them.

V gene TRBV5-1 combines with J gene TRBJ1-4; D gene ambiguous. Trimming took off 5 bases at V and 1 base at J, with 15 bases between the two ends. The germline V gene encodes CDR1 SGHRS and CDR2 YFSETQ. This CDR3 region has 16 residues. The CDR3 DNA reads TGCGCCAGCAGATTAACTAACAGTCAAACTAATGAAAAACTGTTTTTT. Its translation: CASRLTNSQTNEKLFF.

A few counts support this clone. The V gene is TRBV28, the J gene TRBJ1-5; 7 bases align to TRBD1. CDR3 length: 16 amino acids. Trimming at V came to 6 bases and at J to 6 bases, leaving 14 bases not matched to a gene. Germline V gives CDR1 MDHEN, CDR2 SYDVKM. In nucleotides, the CDR3 is TGTGCCAGCAGCTACTCCGGGACAGCCGGCCGTCAGCCCCAGCATTTT. Translating gives CASSYSGTAGRQPQHF. Variable domain in full (rest from reference TRBV28 and TRBJ1-5): DVKVTQSSRYLVKRTGEKVFLECVQDMDHENMFWYRQDPGLGLRLIYFSYDVKMKEKGDIPEGYSVSREKKERFSLILESASTNQTSMYLCASSYSGTAGRQPQHFGDGTRLSIL.

The V call is TRBV6-6, the J call TRBJ2-2, with 10 bases matching TRBD1. The trim removed 6 bases at V and 2 bases at J, leaving 6 bases unmatched. Germline V gives CDR1 MNHNY, CDR2 SVGAGI (reference sequence). CDR3 size: 16 residues. CDR3 protein: CASRSGTGANTGELFF. As DNA, the CDR3 is TGTGCCAGCAGGTCCGGGACAGGGGCCAACACCGGGGAGCTGTTTTTT.

This clone was counted between two and nine times. V is TRBV4-2 and J is TRBJ2-5; 12 bases are a match to TRBD2. V was clipped by 2 bases and J by 4 bases; unmatched bases: 11. Germline assignment: CDR1 LGHNA and CDR2 YNFKEQ. The CDR3 spans 18 residues. The CDR3 loop reads CASSQLSSGRAGGETQYF. The CDR3 nucleotides read TGTGCCAGCAGCCAACTTTCTAGCGGGAGGGCCGGAGGAGAGACCCAGTACTTC.

V usage is TRBV7-2 and J usage is TRBJ1-6, with a possible D match to TRBD1 (5 bases). Trimming shortened V by 2 bases and J by 0 bases, and 11 bases separated the two germline ends. Germline CDR1 and CDR2: SGHTA and FQGNSA. This CDR3 spans 17 amino acids. CDR3 protein: CASSLQGGSSYNSPLHF. CDR3 in DNA: TGTGCCAGCAGCTTACAGGGCGGTAGCTCCTATAATTCACCCCTCCACTTT.

CDR3 residues: CASGTRNSYEQYF. The CDR3 nucleotides are TGTGCCAGCGGAACTAGGAACTCCTACGAGCAGTACTTC. The chain employs TRBV7-2 and TRBJ2-7; weak D call: TRBD2 (5 bases). This CDR3 has 13 amino acids. With 8 bases removed from V and 0 bases from J, the gap between germline ends came to 11 bases. CDR1 and CDR2 (germline): SGHTA, FQGNSA.

The rearrangement uses TRBV5-1 and TRBJ1-6, with D possibly being TRBD1 (6 bases). In germline, CDR1 is SGHRS, CDR2 YFSETQ. The CDR3 is 15 residues long. The V and J ends lost 3 bases and 5 bases respectively, with 12 bases between them. The CDR3 DNA follows: TGCGCCAGCAGCTCTCAGGGGAGGCATAATTCACCCCTCCACTTT. Translated, it gives CASSSQGRHNSPLHF.

V is TRBV25-1 and J is TRBJ2-3; 10 bases are shared with TRBD1. The CDR3 is 15 residues long. CDR1 is MGHDK, CDR2 SYGVNS, per germline. J lost 5 bases, V lost 6 bases, and 8 bases had no gene match. The CDR3 sequence: CASSATGQGLDTQYF. The CDR3, as DNA: TGTGCCAGCAGCGCCACGGGACAGGGGTTAGATACGCAGTATTTT.

The chain joins TRBV7-9 to TRBJ2-7; 8 bases line up with TRBD2. The CDR3 runs 14 residues. Unmatched junction bases numbered 12, after V lost 7 bases and J lost 7 bases. Germline V gene lookup returns CDR1 SEHNR and CDR2 FQNEAQ (reference sequence). The CDR3 sequence: CASTEGLGEREQYF. The CDR3 nucleotides are TGTGCCAGCACCGAGGGACTAGGGGAGAGGGAGCAGTACTTC.

The genes are TRBV10-3 and TRBJ2-5; TRBD2 matches 7 bases. The ends lost 2 bases at V and 1 base at J; junction bases unmatched: 4. CDR3 length equals 15 residues. Germline CDR1 ENHRY, CDR2 SYGVKD. The DNA for the CDR3 is TGTGCCATCAGTGAGCAAAGCGGGGTCCAAGAGACCCAGTACTTC. It codes for CAISEQSGVQETQYF.

This clone was seen a single time. The chain employs TRBV7-2 and TRBJ2-1; the match to TRBD2 covers 9 bases. The CDR3 spans 19 residues. V lost 2 bases to trimming and J lost 7 bases; unmatched junction nucleotides: 18. Germline V gene lookup returns CDR1 SGHTA and CDR2 FQGNSA. The CDR3 DNA reads TGTGCCAGCAGCTTACTTTTTCAGGAGCTAGCGGGATATATGAATGAGCAGTTCTTC. This encodes CASSLLFQELAGYMNEQFF.

This clone appeared many times. The V and J genes are TRBV7-9 and TRBJ1-5, with 8 bases fitting TRBD1. V was clipped by 3 bases and J by 4 bases; unmatched bases: 2. Germline values: CDR1 SEHNR, CDR2 FQNEAQ (reference sequence). This CDR3 region has 14 residues. CDR3 loop: CASSFGQGNQPQHF. The CDR3, as DNA: TGTGCCAGCAGCTTCGGACAGGGAAATCAGCCCCAGCATTTT.

The chain is built from TRBV5-8 and TRBJ2-7; D possibly corresponds to TRBD1 (6 bases). Deletions cut 0 bases from V and 4 bases from J, with 11 bases between. The germline V gene has CDR1 SGHTS and CDR2 YDEGEE. This CDR3 has 14 residues. The CDR3 coding sequence is TGTGCCAGCAGCTTGGGGGACACAGTATACGAGCAGTACTTC. Amino acids: CASSLGDTVYEQYF.

Notes on this clone: This CDR3 fails to terminate in the conserved phenylalanine or tryptophan, so it likely reflects a read error. The chain carries TRBV30 and TRBJ1-5; 8 bases agree with TRBD1. The CDR3 contains 14 residues. After removal of 2 bases from V and 6 bases from J, the junction contained 6 bases not matched to a gene. Germline CDR1 and CDR2: GTSNPN and SVGIG (reference sequence). CDR3 nucleotides: TGTGCCTGGAGTTCCGGGACAGGACCTCAGCCCCAGCATCTT. It specifies CAWSSGTGPQPQHL.

V is TRBV7-2 and J is TRBJ1-2; no definite D call. Deletions cut 1 base from V and 2 bases from J, with 5 bases between. The CDR3 runs to 13 residues. Germline V lookup: CDR1 SGHTA, CDR2 FQGNSA. This chain's CDR3 is CASSLGLNYGYTF. The CDR3 DNA reads as TGTGCCAGCAGCTTAGGCCTGAACTATGGCTACACCTTC.

V gene TRBV10-3 combines with J gene TRBJ2-3, with D hard to call. In germline, CDR1 is ENHRY, CDR2 SYGVKD. This CDR3 region has 11 residues. The V end lost 4 bases, the J end lost 5 bases, and 4 bases lay between the germline ends. The CDR3 nucleotides read TGTGCCATCAGTGTGTTAGATACGCAGTATTTT. Amino acids: CAISVLDTQYF.

In its sample, this clone was seen once. This sequence joins TRBV19 and TRBJ1-6; D unresolved. Germline-derived CDR1 and CDR2 are LNHDA and SQIVND (reference sequence). This CDR3 is built from 15 residues. Trimming took 6 bases from V and 0 from J, leaving 9 bases between them. Written as DNA, the CDR3 is TGTGCCAGTAGCCTCAGCAGCTCCTATAATTCACCCCTCCACTTT. Its protein is CASSLSSSYNSPLHF.

This chain joins TRBV7-3 and TRBJ2-1; D not resolved. V was cut by 2 bases and J by 7 bases, with 9 bases left in between. Germline CDR1 is SGHTA and CDR2 is FQGTGA. CDR3 length: 13 residues. The CDR3 coding sequence is TGTGCCAGCAGCTTATCCAAACTAAATGAGCAGTTCTTC. Protein: CASSLSKLNEQFF.

This rearrangement joins TRBV28 to TRBJ1-6; 9 bases are a match to TRBD1. The germline V gene encodes CDR1 MDHEN and CDR2 SYDVKM. The V segment lost 5 bases and the J segment 7 bases; nucleotides outside the gene matches: 6. CDR3 length: 15 amino acids. The CDR3 DNA sequence: TGTGCCAGCAGTACAGGGGGCAGTGGAAATTCACCCCTCCACTTT. It translates to CASSTGGSGNSPLHF.

The V and J genes are TRBV28 and TRBJ2-7, with TRBD2 identical over 11 bases. V shed 6 bases, J shed 3 bases, and the junction held 7 bases outside the gene matches. CDR1 and CDR2 from the germline V gene are MDHEN and SYDVKM. CDR3 length: 15 amino acids. DNA for the CDR3: TGTGCCAGCAGACCAACTAGCGGGGGTATCTACGAGCAGTACTTC. This gives the protein CASRPTSGGIYEQYF. Full variable domain (outside the CDR3, taken from reference TRBV28 and TRBJ2-7): DVKVTQSSRYLVKRTGEKVFLECVQDMDHENMFWYRQDPGLGLRLIYFSYDVKMKEKGDIPEGYSVSREKKERFSLILESASTNQTSMYLCASRPTSGGIYEQYFGPGTRLTVT.